Described below is a single T cell receptor (beta chain) sequence and its context. Its antigen is as yet unknown. Clones were read by immunoSEQ multiplex PCR, and TCRdb kept only the in-frame ones, dropping some. This table holds approximately 86,000 clones, approximately 90% found once. Trimming took off 5 bases at V and 2 bases at J, with 16 bases between the two ends. The germline CDR1 and CDR2 sequences are SGHTA and FQGNSA. This CDR3 comprises 16 residues. The sample is drawn from a study of OX40 agonist ivuxolimab in advanced cancers. Study-level points and caveats: At 0.1 to 3.0 mg/kg, CD4+ and CD8+ blood T cells expanded clonally by week 6.

This specimen was CD4+ or CD8+ T cells sorted from blood, taken in a trial of the OX40 agonist ivuxolimab. This TCR derives from an adult with an advanced solid tumor such as melanoma, head and neck, liver or kidney cancer. The chain employs TRBV7-2 and TRBJ1-3; D not certain. Here the CDR3 reads CASSGRGSPPGNTIYF. CDR3 nucleotide sequence: TGTGCCAGCAGCGGAAGAGGGTCACCGCCTGGAAACACCATATATTTT.